This T cell receptor (beta chain) was found in a study of blood T cell repertoires in COVID-19. Profiling relied on immunoSEQ multiplex PCR, and the TCRdb table lists in-frame clones only, not all of them. The profile shows under 200,000 clones, roughly nine tenths of them singletons. Trimming at V came to 3 bases and at J to 3 bases, leaving 6 bases not matched to a gene. Germline V gene sequence: CDR1 MNHNS, CDR2 SASEGT. The CDR3 is 15 residues long. This sequence joins TRBV6-1 and TRBJ1-2; 8 nucleotides agree with TRBD1. Sequenced input: peripheral blood. The clonotype was recovered from a man younger than 35 with acute or convalescent COVID-19. This chain's CDR3 is CASSEPGQAYYGYTF. The CDR3 DNA reads TGTGCCAGCAGTGAGCCGGGACAGGCATACTATGGCTACACCTTC.